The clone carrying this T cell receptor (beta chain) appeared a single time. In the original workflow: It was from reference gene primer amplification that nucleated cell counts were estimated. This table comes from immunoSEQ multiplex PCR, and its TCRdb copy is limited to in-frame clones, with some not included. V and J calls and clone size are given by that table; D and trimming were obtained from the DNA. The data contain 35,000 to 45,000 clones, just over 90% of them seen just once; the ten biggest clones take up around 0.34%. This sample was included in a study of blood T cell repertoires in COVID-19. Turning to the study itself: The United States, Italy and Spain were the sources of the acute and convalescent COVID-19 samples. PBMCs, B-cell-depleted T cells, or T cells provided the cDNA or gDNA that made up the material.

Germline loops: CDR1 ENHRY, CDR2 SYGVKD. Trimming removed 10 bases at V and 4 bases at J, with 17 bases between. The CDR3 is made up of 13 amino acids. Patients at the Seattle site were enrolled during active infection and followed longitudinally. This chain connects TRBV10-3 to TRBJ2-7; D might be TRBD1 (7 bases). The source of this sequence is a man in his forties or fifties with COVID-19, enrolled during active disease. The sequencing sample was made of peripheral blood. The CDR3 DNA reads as TGTGCCAGCACCGACAGGGACTGGTACGAGCAGTACTTC. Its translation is CASTDRDWYEQYF.